Shown below are 25 T cell receptor beta chains from a single sample sequenced in a study of blood T cells in healthy people across ages. Sample-barcoded 5' priming and a J-beta primer mix drove a second PCR of about 6 to 11 cycles. TCRdb reanalysed the 5' RACE reads using MiXCR and keeps one entry per CDR3 protein. The sample has over 700,000 distinct CDR3 sequences, just under 25% seen once; the top ten hold 9.4%. These data are also associated with another study on T cells of mothers and their children.

Specimen: blood. The receptors come from a boy between 5 and 17 years old in good health.

This clonotype was seen only once. The chain carries TRBV9 and TRBJ2-7; 9 bases fit TRBD1. J lost 5 bases, V lost 2 bases, and 8 bases had no gene match. The CDR3 consists of 15 residues. The germline V gene has CDR1 SGDLS and CDR2 YYNGEE. The CDR3 DNA reads TGTGCCAGCAGCGTGACCGGGACAGGGATGGACGAGCAGTACTTC. This gives the protein CASSVTGTGMDEQYF.

The J gene is TRBJ1-2, the V gene TRBV12-3 or TRBV12-4; perhaps TRBD1 as D (6 bases). There are 14 residues in the CDR3. Trimming took off 6 bases at V and 4 bases at J, with 15 bases between the two ends. The CDR3 sequence is CASSQGGSRYGYTF. Written as DNA, the CDR3 is TGTGCCAGCAGCCAAGGGGGATCCCGCTATGGCTACACCTTC.

The chain is built from TRBV2 and TRBJ2-5, with a weak D call TRBD2 (5 bases). Germline V CDR1 and CDR2: SNHLY, FYNNEI. V lost 3 bases and J 13 bases, leaving 21 bases between the germline ends. The CDR3 is 14 residues long. CDR3 nucleotide sequence: TGTGCCAGCAGTGATTTAACGTCAGACTACGAGCTGTACTTC. Translating it yields CASSDLTSDYELYF. Drawing the rest from reference TRBV2 and TRBJ2-5, the complete variable domain is EPEVTQTPSHQVTQMGQEVILRCVPISNHLYFYWYRQILGQKVEFLVSFYNNEISEKSEIFDDQFSVERPDGSNFTLKIRSTKLEDSAMYFCASSDLTSDYELYFGPGTRLLVL.

This clonotype was observed a handful of times. The DNA for the CDR3 is TGTGCCAGCAGTCAAGGGGACTACCGCACAGATACGCAGTATTTT. It is translated as CASSQGDYRTDTQYF. V usage is TRBV28 and J usage is TRBJ2-3, with TRBD2 matching 7 bases. The V gene end was trimmed by 5 bases and the J gene end by 1 base; junction bases not matched to a gene: 6. The germline CDR1 and CDR2 sequences are MDHEN and SYDVKM. CDR3 length: 15 residues.

In this sample, this clonotype turned up a few times. The V gene is TRBV28, the J gene TRBJ1-1; D not resolved. The CDR3 contains 15 residues. Deletions cut 5 bases from V and 10 bases from J, with 23 bases between. Looked up from germline, CDR1 is MDHEN and CDR2 is SYDVKM. CDR3: CASSVGLTEIPRAFF. The CDR3, as DNA: TGTGCCAGCAGTGTGGGGTTGACGGAGATCCCGAGAGCTTTCTTT.

The chain is built from TRBV28 and TRBJ2-3; TRBD2 agrees at 14 bases. The J segment lost 2 bases and the V segment lost 5 bases, leaving 12 bases of the junction unmatched. The CDR3 consists of 19 residues. Germline V gene sequence: CDR1 MDHEN, CDR2 SYDVKM. In DNA form, the CDR3 reads TGTGCCAGCAGTATCCTAGGACTAGCGGGAGGAAAAGACACAGATACGCAGTATTTT. Translation gives CASSILGLAGGKDTDTQYF. The variable domain in full, completed from reference TRBV28 and TRBJ2-3, reads DVKVTQSSRYLVKRTGEKVFLECVQDMDHENMFWYRQDPGLGLRLIYFSYDVKMKEKGDIPEGYSVSREKKERFSLILESASTNQTSMYLCASSILGLAGGKDTDTQYFGPGTRLTVL.

There are a few counts of this clonotype. V and J are TRBV6-2 or TRBV6-3 and TRBJ1-1, with D unclear. The V gene's germline CDR1 is MNHEY and CDR2 SVGEGT. Trimming left V 8 bases short and J 1 base short, with 5 bases between. This CDR3 has 11 amino acids. CDR3 in amino acids: CASCTNTEAFF. CDR3 DNA: TGTGCCAGCTGCACGAACACTGAAGCTTTCTTT.

V and J are TRBV27 and TRBJ1-1, with 7 positions matching TRBD1. The germline V gene encodes CDR1 MNHEY and CDR2 SMNVEV (reference sequence). The V and J ends lost 5 bases and 2 bases, in that order; junction bases with no gene match: 8. CDR3 size: 15 residues. This CDR3 reads CASSEGDRINTEAFF. The CDR3 DNA reads as TGTGCCAGCAGTGAGGGGGACAGAATAAACACTGAAGCTTTCTTT.

The chain is built from TRBV7-2 and TRBJ1-4; D ambiguous. Trimming pared 4 bases from V and 0 bases from J, leaving 9 bases between. CDR3 length: 15 amino acids. Germline CDR1 SGHTA, CDR2 FQGNSA. The CDR3 bases are TGTGCCAGCAGCTCGAGGACCACAACTAATGAAAAACTGTTTTTT. Encoded protein: CASSSRTTTNEKLFF.

Only a few counts were recorded for this clonotype. The chain couples TRBV28 to TRBJ2-5; 10 nucleotides align to TRBD2. Germline assignment: CDR1 MDHEN and CDR2 SYDVKM. The CDR3 covers 14 residues. V lost 5 bases to trimming and J lost 5 bases; unmatched junction nucleotides: 5. CDR3 DNA sequence: TGTGCCAGCAGTCTAGCGGGAGAGACCGAGACCCAGTACTTC. Its translation: CASSLAGETETQYF.

Only a few counts were recorded for this clonotype. The chain has TRBV20-1 and TRBJ2-3; D remains ambiguous. Deletions cut 5 bases from V and 5 bases from J, with 8 bases between. The CDR3 has 11 amino acids. Germline loops: CDR1 DFQATT, CDR2 SNEGSKA (reference sequence). CDR3 in amino acids: CSALLLDTQYF. The DNA of the CDR3 is TGCAGTGCTTTACTCTTAGATACGCAGTATTTT.

This clonotype has only a few counts. V and J are TRBV9 and TRBJ2-1; 13 bases agree with TRBD2. Germline lookup yields CDR1 SGDLS and CDR2 YYNGEE. The CDR3 covers 16 residues. V was pared by 3 bases and J by 7 bases, with 7 bases of the junction left unmatched. The CDR3 DNA is TGTGCCAGCAGCGCGGGGACTAGCGGGATTCAAAATGAGCAGTTCTTC. It codes for CASSAGTSGIQNEQFF.

This chain connects TRBV27 to TRBJ2-3, with D maybe TRBD1 (6 bases). CDR3 length: 10 residues. Germline V lookup: CDR1 MNHEY, CDR2 SMNVEV (reference sequence). V lost 10 bases and J 9 bases, leaving 11 bases between the germline ends. The CDR3: CATWGQTQYF. The DNA of the CDR3 is TGTGCCACCTGGGGGCAAACGCAGTATTTT.

This sequence joins TRBV3-1 and TRBJ2-7; the D is unclear. Germline lookup yields CDR1 LGHDT and CDR2 YNNKEL (reference sequence). V was trimmed by 0 bases and J by 2 bases, leaving 11 bases between them. There are 15 residues in the CDR3. The CDR3 bases are TGTGCCAGCAGCCAAGAGGGAAGTCTTGCCTACGAGCAGTACTTC. Translation gives CASSQEGSLAYEQYF.

This chain uses TRBV20-1 with TRBJ2-5; a possible D gene is TRBD2 (5 bases). Judging by the DNA end, TRBJ2-1 fits better; the J call may be wrong. CDR1 is DFQATT, CDR2 SNEGSKA, per germline (reference sequence). The CDR3 has 14 residues. The chain's CDR3 is CSASSLGDYNEQFF. The CDR3 DNA follows: TGCAGTGCTTCTAGCTTGGGTGATTACAATGAGCAGTTCTTC.

V is TRBV9 and J is TRBJ2-5, with 13 bases that match TRBD2. Gene TRBJ2-7 matches the end of the DNA better, so the J call may be wrong. This CDR3 has 14 residues. In germline, CDR1 is SGDLS, CDR2 YYNGEE. In DNA, the CDR3 is TGTGCCAGCGCCACTAGCGGGAGGGCCTACGAGCAGTACTTC. Translation: CASATSGRAYEQYF.

This clonotype was seen at least ten times. The rearrangement joins TRBV12-3 or TRBV12-4 to TRBJ2-5; TRBD1 agrees at 7 bases. The CDR3 is made up of 14 amino acids. The ends lost 5 bases at V and 2 bases at J; junction bases unmatched: 5. The CDR3 nucleotides read TGTGCCAGCAGTCCACAGGACAGGCAAGAGACCCAGTACTTC. Its protein product is CASSPQDRQETQYF.

Only a few counts were recorded for this clonotype. The chain uses TRBV9 and TRBJ2-5, with 14 bases matching TRBD2. Per the germline V gene, CDR1 is SGDLS and CDR2 is YYNGEE. This CDR3 region has 18 residues. V lost 3 bases, J lost 4 bases, and 11 bases stayed unmatched. For the CDR3, the DNA is TGTGCCAGCAGCGACGGACTAGCGGGAGGTGAGCGGCGAGAGACCCAGTACTTC. Residues: CASSDGLAGGERRETQYF.

This chain joins TRBV6-1 and TRBJ1-3; tentative D call: TRBD1 (6 bases). V was trimmed by 6 bases and J by 0 bases, leaving 9 bases between them. Per the germline V gene, CDR1 is MNHNS and CDR2 is SASEGT. The CDR3 has 14 residues. The CDR3 reads CASRTGGSGNTIYF. The CDR3 DNA is TGTGCCAGCAGGACAGGTGGCTCTGGAAACACCATATATTTT.

J is TRBJ1-2 and V is TRBV2, with D possibly TRBD1 on 6 matching bases. Germline loops: CDR1 SNHLY, CDR2 FYNNEI. This CDR3 has 13 residues. Trimming removed 3 bases at V and 4 bases at J, with 9 bases between. The CDR3 DNA reads TGTGCCAGCAGTGATGACAGGCCCTATGGCTACACCTTC. Translation: CASSDDRPYGYTF.

This clonotype was detected ten times or more. CDR3 bases: TGTGCCAGCAGTTACTCGGGGGTAGCGGGGGACCATCCAGCTCCAGATACGCAGTATTTT. Its protein is CASSYSGVAGDHPAPDTQYF. This chain joins TRBV6-6 and TRBJ2-3; 9 positions match TRBD2. Germline-derived CDR1 and CDR2 are MNHNY and SVGAGI (reference sequence). CDR3 length: 20 amino acids. J lost 4 bases, V lost 0 bases, and 17 bases had no gene match.

The chain links TRBV7-6 to TRBJ2-7, with a possible D match to TRBD2 (6 bases). The CDR3 length is 16 residues. V was clipped by 1 base and J by 0 bases, with 13 bases between them. Per germline, CDR1 SGHVS and CDR2 FNYEAQ. The CDR3 loop reads CASSLGPSASSYEQYF. CDR3 nucleotides: TGTGCCAGCAGCTTAGGTCCTAGCGCGAGCTCCTACGAGCAGTACTTC.

The chain couples TRBV7-8 to TRBJ2-3; 7 nucleotides agree with TRBD2. This CDR3 spans 15 amino acids. In germline, CDR1 is SGHVS, CDR2 FQNEAQ. The trim removed 0 bases at V and 8 bases at J, leaving 8 bases unmatched. The CDR3 reads CASSLAWEGDATQYF. The CDR3 coding sequence is TGTGCCAGCAGCTTAGCGTGGGAGGGAGATGCTACGCAGTATTTT.

J is TRBJ1-3 and V is TRBV13; perhaps TRBD1 as D (5 bases). The CDR3 consists of 13 residues. CDR1 is PRHDT and CDR2 is FYEKMQ in the germline V gene (reference sequence). V was trimmed by 5 bases and J by 4 bases, leaving 9 bases between them. The CDR3 region is CASSPGAGNTIYF. For the CDR3, the DNA is TGTGCCAGCAGCCCCGGGGCGGGAAACACCATATATTTT.

The genes are TRBV15 and TRBJ2-1, with D perhaps TRBD2 (6 bases). CDR1 and CDR2 (germline): LNHNV, YYDKDF (reference sequence). The CDR3 length is 14 residues. The V end was cut by 5 bases, the J end by 3 bases, with 11 bases between. The DNA of the CDR3 is TGTGCCACCAGCGGTAGCGGAGTCTACAATGAGCAGTTCTTC. Translating gives CATSGSGVYNEQFF.